These T cell receptor beta chains were read from a single sample in a study of patients and donors after allogeneic stem cell transplantation. TCRdb independently ran MiXCR on the RT-PCR reads; one entry per CDR3 protein. Of some 11,000 distinct CDR3 sequences listed, less than 25% are singletons. Sequencing was performed on blood, either unsorted or a sorted T cell fraction (not recorded which). All receptors come from a human donor who was either an allogeneic HSCT recipient or a stem cell or donor lymphocyte infusion donor (not recorded which). It is not recorded whose cells these are; they may come from a transplant donor. Both conserved end residues are part of each CDR3. Each record gives: CDR3 length, V gene, J gene, CDR3 protein.

length: 14; V: TRBV11-2; J: TRBJ2-4; CDR3: CASSLGGGPNIQYF
length: 11; V: TRBV29-1; J: TRBJ2-7; CDR3: CSVEESYEQYF
length: 17; V: TRBV7-7; J: TRBJ2-2; CDR3: CASSPTPGTGGTGELFF
length: 15; V: TRBV5-1; J: TRBJ2-5; CDR3: CASSFLGSEKETQYF
length: 16; V: TRBV4-3; J: TRBJ2-2; CDR3: CASSQDGTANTGELFF
length: 16; V: TRBV12-3/TRBV12-4; J: TRBJ2-2; CDR3: CASTAWLGTSGGELFF
length: 15; V: TRBV2; J: TRBJ1-5; CDR3: CASSEPSGSNQPQHF
length: 15; V: TRBV2; J: TRBJ2-5; CDR3: CASSASRVYQETQYF
length: 15; V: TRBV9; J: TRBJ2-1; CDR3: CASSVAKGPNNEQFF
length: 17; V: TRBV6-2/TRBV6-3; J: TRBJ1-1; CDR3: CASSYFYRDTGWTEAFF
length: 13; V: TRBV19; J: TRBJ1-1; CDR3: CASRSQGDTEAFF
length: 13; V: TRBV29-1; J: TRBJ1-2; CDR3: CSGNTRDNYGYTF
length: 11; V: TRBV6-2/TRBV6-3; J: TRBJ1-5; CDR3: CASSSGQPQHF
length: 13; V: TRBV18; J: TRBJ1-1; CDR3: CASSPVQNTEAFF
length: 15; V: TRBV5-6; J: TRBJ1-1; CDR3: CASSLVGRGDTEAFF
length: 14; V: TRBV3-1; J: TRBJ1-1; CDR3: CASSQVRDRGEAFF
length: 16; V: TRBV12-3/TRBV12-4; J: TRBJ1-6; CDR3: CASSRRVGVYNSPLHF
length: 15; V: TRBV2; J: TRBJ2-2; CDR3: CASSSGQAGTGELFF
length: 14; V: TRBV18; J: TRBJ2-1; CDR3: CASSPPPGGDEQFF
length: 14; V: TRBV4-3; J: TRBJ2-7; CDR3: CASSQVGGNYEQYF
length: 15; V: TRBV28; J: TRBJ1-1; CDR3: CASSLFRRSNTEAFF
length: 14; V: TRBV5-1; J: TRBJ1-1; CDR3: CASSFGGLATEAFF
length: 16; V: TRBV7-2; J: TRBJ1-1; CDR3: CASSSEGPAGIAEAFF
length: 14; V: TRBV30; J: TRBJ1-4; CDR3: CAWSELGEDEKLFF
length: 12; V: TRBV4-2; J: TRBJ1-1; CDR3: CASSQDKVEAFF
length: 15; V: TRBV20-1; J: TRBJ2-1; CDR3: CSATLGSGGNNEQFF
length: 15; V: TRBV19; J: TRBJ1-6; CDR3: CASRPGSSYNSPLHF
length: 14; V: TRBV27; J: TRBJ1-6; CDR3: CASSPLGVGSPLHF
length: 15; V: TRBV15; J: TRBJ1-1; CDR3: CATSRDGNRNTEAFF
length: 12; V: TRBV5-1; J: TRBJ1-1; CDR3: CASSFLGAEAFF
length: 11; V: TRBV7-9; J: TRBJ2-1; CDR3: CASSQSDEQFF
length: 12; V: TRBV6-8; J: TRBJ2-1; CDR3: CASSYSRDEQFF
length: 17; V: TRBV3-1; J: TRBJ1-3; CDR3: CASSQDLDSRGGNTIYF
length: 14; V: TRBV19; J: TRBJ2-5; CDR3: CASSMTGIQETQYF
length: 15; V: TRBV5-1; J: TRBJ1-1; CDR3: CASSLAAAGNTEAFF
length: 16; V: TRBV19; J: TRBJ1-1; CDR3: CASSIKDRGVNTEAFF
length: 17; V: TRBV4-2; J: TRBJ2-1; CDR3: CASSHSDRSNFYNEQFF
length: 17; V: TRBV12-3/TRBV12-4; J: TRBJ2-6; CDR3: CASSFLGPLSGANVLTF
length: 14; V: TRBV2; J: TRBJ1-2; CDR3: CASSELGRYYGYTF
length: 16; V: TRBV7-7; J: TRBJ2-5; CDR3: CASSPGLAHSQETQYF
length: 15; V: TRBV12-3/TRBV12-4; J: TRBJ2-7; CDR3: CASSLAGGGSYEQYF
length: 16; V: TRBV12-3/TRBV12-4; J: TRBJ1-2; CDR3: CASSGGRGTLGYGYTF
length: 12; V: TRBV12-3/TRBV12-4; J: TRBJ1-2; CDR3: CASSSIADGYTF
length: 17; V: TRBV18; J: TRBJ2-7; CDR3: CASSEQQGSSDVYEQYF
length: 14; V: TRBV27; J: TRBJ2-5; CDR3: CASRRNTGWETQYF
length: 17; V: TRBV6-2/TRBV6-3; J: TRBJ1-2; CDR3: CASSYAPEGTFYYGYTF
length: 13; V: TRBV5-1; J: TRBJ1-1; CDR3: CASSLAQGTEAFF
length: 14; V: TRBV5-6; J: TRBJ2-2; CDR3: CASRGPGNTGELFF
length: 15; V: TRBV19; J: TRBJ2-3; CDR3: CASCRDRDRADTQYF
length: 12; V: TRBV5-4; J: TRBJ2-7; CDR3: CASSLGHYEQYF
length: 17; V: TRBV11-2; J: TRBJ1-4; CDR3: CASSLRFGQGGNEKLFF